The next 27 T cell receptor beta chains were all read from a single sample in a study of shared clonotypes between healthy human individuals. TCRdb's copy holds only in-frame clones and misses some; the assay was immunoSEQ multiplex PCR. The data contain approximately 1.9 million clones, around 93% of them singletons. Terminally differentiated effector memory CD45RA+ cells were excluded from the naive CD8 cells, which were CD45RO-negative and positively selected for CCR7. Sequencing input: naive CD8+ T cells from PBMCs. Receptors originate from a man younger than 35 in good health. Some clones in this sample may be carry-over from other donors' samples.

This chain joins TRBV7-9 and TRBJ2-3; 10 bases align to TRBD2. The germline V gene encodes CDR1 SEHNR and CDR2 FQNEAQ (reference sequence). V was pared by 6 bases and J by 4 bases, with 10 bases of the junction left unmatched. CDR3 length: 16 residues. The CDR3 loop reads CASRHSAGGLSDTQYF. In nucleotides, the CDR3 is TGTGCCAGCAGACACTCAGCGGGAGGGTTGTCAGATACGCAGTATTTT.

The CDR3 reads CASSPWGTSGDGDTQYF. The CDR3 nucleotides are TGTGCCAGCAGTCCATGGGGGACTAGCGGCGACGGGGATACGCAGTATTTT. V usage is TRBV27 and J usage is TRBJ2-3; TRBD2 matches 11 bases. The CDR3 is 17 amino acids. J was trimmed by 6 bases and V by 5 bases; bases with no gene match: 13. In germline, CDR1 is MNHEY, CDR2 SMNVEV (reference sequence).

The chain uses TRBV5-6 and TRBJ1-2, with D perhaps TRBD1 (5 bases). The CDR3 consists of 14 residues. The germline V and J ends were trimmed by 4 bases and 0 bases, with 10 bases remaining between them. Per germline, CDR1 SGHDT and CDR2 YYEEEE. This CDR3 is CASSPQVSNYGYTF. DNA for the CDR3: TGTGCCAGCAGCCCACAGGTTTCTAACTATGGCTACACCTTC.

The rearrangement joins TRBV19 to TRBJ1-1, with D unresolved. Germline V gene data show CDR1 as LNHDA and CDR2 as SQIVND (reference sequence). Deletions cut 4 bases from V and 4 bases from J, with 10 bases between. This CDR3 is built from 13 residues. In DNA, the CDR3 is TGTGCCAGTAGTAGGCCAGATGGCACTGAAGCTTTCTTT. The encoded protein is CASSRPDGTEAFF.

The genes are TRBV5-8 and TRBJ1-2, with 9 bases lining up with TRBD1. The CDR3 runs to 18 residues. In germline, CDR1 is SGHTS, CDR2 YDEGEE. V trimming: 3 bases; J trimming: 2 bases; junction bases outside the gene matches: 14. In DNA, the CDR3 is TGTGCCAGCAGCTCGGCCCAGGGACAGGGAGCTTCCAACTATGGCTACACCTTC. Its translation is CASSSAQGQGASNYGYTF.

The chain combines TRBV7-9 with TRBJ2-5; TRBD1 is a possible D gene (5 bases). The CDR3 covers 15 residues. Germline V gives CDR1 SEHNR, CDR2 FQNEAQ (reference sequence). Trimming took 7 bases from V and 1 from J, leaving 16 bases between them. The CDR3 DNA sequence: TGTGCCAGCACTTCGAGTCTGGGGCCCCAAGAGACCCAGTACTTC. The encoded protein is CASTSSLGPQETQYF.

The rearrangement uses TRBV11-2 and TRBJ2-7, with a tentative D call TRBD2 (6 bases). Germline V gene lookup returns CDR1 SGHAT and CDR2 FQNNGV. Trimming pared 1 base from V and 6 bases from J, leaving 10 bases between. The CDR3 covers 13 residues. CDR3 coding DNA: TGTGCCAGCAGCTTAGCGGTGCGGGGCGAGCAGTACTTC. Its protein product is CASSLAVRGEQYF.

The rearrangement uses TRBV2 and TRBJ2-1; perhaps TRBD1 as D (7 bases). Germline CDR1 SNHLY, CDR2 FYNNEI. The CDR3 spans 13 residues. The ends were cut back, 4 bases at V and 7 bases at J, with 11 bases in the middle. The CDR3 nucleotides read TGTGCCAGCAGTGTTCCAGGGGGGAATGAGCAGTTCTTC. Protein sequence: CASSVPGGNEQFF.

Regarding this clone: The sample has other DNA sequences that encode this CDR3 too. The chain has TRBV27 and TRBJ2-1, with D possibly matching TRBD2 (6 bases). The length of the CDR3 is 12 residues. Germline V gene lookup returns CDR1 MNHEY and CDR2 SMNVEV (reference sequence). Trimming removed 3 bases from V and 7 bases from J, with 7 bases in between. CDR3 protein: CASSLGGNEQFF. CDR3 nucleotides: TGTGCCAGCAGTTTGGGAGGTAATGAGCAGTTCTTC.

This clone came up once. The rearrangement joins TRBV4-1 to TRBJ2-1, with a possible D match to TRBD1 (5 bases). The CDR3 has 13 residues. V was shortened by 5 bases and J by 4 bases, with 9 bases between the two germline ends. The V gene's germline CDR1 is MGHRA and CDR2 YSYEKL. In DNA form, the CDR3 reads TGCGCCAGCAGCACCAGGGATTACAATGAGCAGTTCTTC. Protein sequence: CASSTRDYNEQFF.

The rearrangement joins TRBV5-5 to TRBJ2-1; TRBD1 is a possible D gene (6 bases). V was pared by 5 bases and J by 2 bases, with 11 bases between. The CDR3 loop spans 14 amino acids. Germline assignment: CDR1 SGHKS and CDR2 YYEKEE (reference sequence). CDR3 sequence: CASRGRGTYNEQFF. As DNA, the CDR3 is TGTGCCAGCAGAGGCAGGGGCACCTACAATGAGCAGTTCTTC.

The CDR3 protein is CASSLMGGAQETQYF. The CDR3 coding sequence is TGTGCCAGCAGCTTAATGGGGGGGGCACAAGAGACCCAGTACTTC. The gene calls are TRBV7-6 and TRBJ2-5, with a possible D match to TRBD2 (7 bases). The CDR3 contains 15 residues. Germline V lookup: CDR1 SGHVS, CDR2 FNYEAQ. Trimming shortened V by 2 bases and J by 2 bases, and 12 bases separated the two germline ends. Full variable domain (remainder filled in from reference TRBV7-6 and TRBJ2-5): GAGVSQSPRYKVTKRGQDVALRCDPISGHVSLYWYRQALGQGPEFLTYFNYEAQQDKSGLPNDRFSAERPEGSISTLTIQRTEQRDSAMYRCASSLMGGAQETQYFGPGTRLLVL.

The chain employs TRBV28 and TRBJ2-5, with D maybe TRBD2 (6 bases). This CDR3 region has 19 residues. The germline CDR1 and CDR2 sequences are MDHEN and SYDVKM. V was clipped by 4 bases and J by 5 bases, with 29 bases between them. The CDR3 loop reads CASSSVTYSGTRGGETQYF. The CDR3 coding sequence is TGTGCCAGCAGTTCCGTTACTTACTCCGGGACTCGGGGCGGGGAGACCCAGTACTTC.

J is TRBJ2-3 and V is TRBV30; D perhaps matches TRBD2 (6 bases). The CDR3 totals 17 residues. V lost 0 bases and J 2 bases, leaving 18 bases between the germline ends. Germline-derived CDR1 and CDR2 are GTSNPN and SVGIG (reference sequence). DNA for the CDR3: TGTGCCTGGAGTGTAGGTTACCCGACTAGTCCCACAGATACGCAGTATTTT. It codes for CAWSVGYPTSPTDTQYF.

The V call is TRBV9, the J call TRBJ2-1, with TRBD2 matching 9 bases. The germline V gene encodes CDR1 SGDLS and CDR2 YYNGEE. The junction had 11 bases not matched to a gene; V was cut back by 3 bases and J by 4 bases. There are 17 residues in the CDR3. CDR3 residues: CASSDHRGLAGYNEQFF. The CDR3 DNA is TGTGCCAGCAGCGACCATCGAGGGCTAGCGGGATACAATGAGCAGTTCTTC.

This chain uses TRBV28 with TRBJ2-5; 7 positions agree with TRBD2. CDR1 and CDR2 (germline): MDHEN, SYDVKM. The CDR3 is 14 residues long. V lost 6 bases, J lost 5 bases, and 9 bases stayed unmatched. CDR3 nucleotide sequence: TGTGCCAGCAGCCTCAGGACTAGTGGGGAGACCCAGTACTTC. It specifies CASSLRTSGETQYF. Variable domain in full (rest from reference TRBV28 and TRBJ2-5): DVKVTQSSRYLVKRTGEKVFLECVQDMDHENMFWYRQDPGLGLRLIYFSYDVKMKEKGDIPEGYSVSREKKERFSLILESASTNQTSMYLCASSLRTSGETQYFGPGTRLLVL.

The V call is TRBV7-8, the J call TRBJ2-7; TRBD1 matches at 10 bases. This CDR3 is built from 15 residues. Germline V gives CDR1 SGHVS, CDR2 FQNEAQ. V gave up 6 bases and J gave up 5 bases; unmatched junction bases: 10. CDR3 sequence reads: CASRWTGQGLDEQYF. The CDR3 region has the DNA TGTGCCAGCAGGTGGACGGGACAGGGGTTGGACGAGCAGTACTTC.

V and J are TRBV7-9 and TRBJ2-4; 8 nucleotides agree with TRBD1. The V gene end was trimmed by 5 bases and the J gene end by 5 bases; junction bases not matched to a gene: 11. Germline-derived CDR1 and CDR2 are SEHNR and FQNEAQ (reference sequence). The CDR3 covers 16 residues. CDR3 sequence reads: CASSTGGALLQNIQYF. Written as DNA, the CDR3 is TGTGCCAGCAGCACAGGGGGAGCCCTACTCCAAAACATTCAGTACTTC.

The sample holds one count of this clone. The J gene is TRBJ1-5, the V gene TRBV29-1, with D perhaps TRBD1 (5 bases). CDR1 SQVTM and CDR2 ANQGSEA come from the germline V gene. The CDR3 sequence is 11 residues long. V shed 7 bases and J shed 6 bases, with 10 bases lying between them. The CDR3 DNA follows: TGCAGCGCTGGGGACGGTCAGCCCCAGCATTTT. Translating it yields CSAGDGQPQHF.

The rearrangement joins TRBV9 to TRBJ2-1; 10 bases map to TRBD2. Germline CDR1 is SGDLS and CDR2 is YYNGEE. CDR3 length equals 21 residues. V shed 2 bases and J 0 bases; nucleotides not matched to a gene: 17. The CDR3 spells CASSVPQTSGSAGSSYNEQFF. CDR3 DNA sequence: TGTGCCAGCAGCGTCCCCCAGACTAGCGGGTCCGCGGGGAGCTCCTACAATGAGCAGTTCTTC.

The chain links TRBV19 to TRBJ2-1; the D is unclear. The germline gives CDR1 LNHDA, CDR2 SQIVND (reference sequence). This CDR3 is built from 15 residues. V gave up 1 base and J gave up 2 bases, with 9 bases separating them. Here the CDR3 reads CASSIAGLAYNEQFF. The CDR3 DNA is TGTGCCAGTAGTATAGCCGGGCTAGCCTACAATGAGCAGTTCTTC.

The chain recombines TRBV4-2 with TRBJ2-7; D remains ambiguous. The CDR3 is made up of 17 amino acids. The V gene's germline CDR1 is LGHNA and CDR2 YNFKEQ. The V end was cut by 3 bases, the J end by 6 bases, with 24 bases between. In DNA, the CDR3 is TGTGCCAGCAGCCAGGCCTCTCTCGAGGCCCTTGAGTCCGAGCAGTACTTC. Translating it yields CASSQASLEALESEQYF.

In nucleotides, the CDR3 is TGTGCCAGCCGAAGCTCCCTCGTCACAACTAGGTGGCGGGGGGAGGAGCTGTTTTTT. Amino acid sequence: CASRSSLVTTRWRGEELFF. This chain links TRBV19 with TRBJ2-2; TRBD2 aligns across 8 bases. CDR1 and CDR2 from the germline V gene are LNHDA and SQIVND (reference sequence). V gave up 9 bases and J gave up 10 bases; unmatched junction bases: 28. The CDR3 runs 19 residues. Drawing the rest from reference TRBV19 and TRBJ2-2, the complete variable domain is DGGITQSPKYLFRKEGQNVTLSCEQNLNHDAMYWYRQDPGQGLRLIYYSQIVNDFQKGDIAEGYSVSREKKESFPLTVTSAQKNPTAFYLCASRSSLVTTRWRGEELFFGEGSRLTVL.

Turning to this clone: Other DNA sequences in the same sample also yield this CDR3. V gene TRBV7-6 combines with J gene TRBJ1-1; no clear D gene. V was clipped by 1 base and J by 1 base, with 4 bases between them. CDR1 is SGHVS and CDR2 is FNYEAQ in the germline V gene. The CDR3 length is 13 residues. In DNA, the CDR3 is TGTGCCAGCAGCTTAGGCAGGAACACTGAAGCTTTCTTT. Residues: CASSLGRNTEAFF. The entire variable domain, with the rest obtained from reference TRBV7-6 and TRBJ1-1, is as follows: GAGVSQSPRYKVTKRGQDVALRCDPISGHVSLYWYRQALGQGPEFLTYFNYEAQQDKSGLPNDRFSAERPEGSISTLTIQRTEQRDSAMYRCASSLGRNTEAFFGQGTRLTVV.

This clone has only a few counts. The CDR3 region has the DNA TGTGCCAGCAGTGTGGACACTCAGTGGAATGGCTACACCTTC. Translated: CASSVDTQWNGYTF. J is TRBJ1-2 and V is TRBV25-1; tentatively, D is TRBD1 (5 bases). CDR1 is MGHDK and CDR2 is SYGVNS in the germline V gene. Trimming shortened V by 4 bases and J by 6 bases, and 15 bases separated the two germline ends. The CDR3 has 14 amino acids.

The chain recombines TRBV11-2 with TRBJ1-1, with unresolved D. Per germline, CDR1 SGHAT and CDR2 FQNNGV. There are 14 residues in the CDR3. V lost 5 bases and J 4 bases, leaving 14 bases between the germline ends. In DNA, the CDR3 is TGTGCCAGCAGCCGAACACGTTTTGGCACTGAAGCTTTCTTT. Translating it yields CASSRTRFGTEAFF.

For the CDR3, the DNA is TGTGCCAGCAGCGTAGTAGCCCCTCACGGAGCGCCTGAGCAGTTCTTC. Amino acids: CASSVVAPHGAPEQFF. V is TRBV9 and J is TRBJ2-1; D gene uncertain. Trimming took off 0 bases at V and 9 bases at J, with 19 bases between the two ends. CDR1 SGDLS and CDR2 YYNGEE come from the germline V gene. This CDR3 has 16 residues. Based on the CDR3 plus reference TRBV9 and TRBJ2-1, the full variable domain is DSGVTQTPKHLITATGQRVTLRCSPRSGDLSVYWYQQSLDQGLQFLIQYYNGEERAKGNILERFSAQQFPDLHSELNLSSLELGDSALYFCASSVVAPHGAPEQFFGPGTRLTVL.